This TCR beta chain originates from a study of CD8+CD57+ T cells in acquired aplastic anemia. At the level of the study: Isolated CD4+ and CD8+ cells, once sorted, yielded DNA averaging roughly 3.4 ug. Healthy-donor CD4+ cells averaged around 10 million reads. Study-level findings and limits: No significant patient-versus-control difference appeared in CD8+ Simpson's diversity. Patients and controls were found to share roughly 31 CD8+ CDR3 sequences.

Notes on this clonotype: The antigen remains unidentified.

For CDR3 and TCR beta VDJ profiling, genomic DNA was the template used. One entry per CDR3 protein, called by TCRdb with MiXCR from the reads. The sample has fewer than 200,000 distinct CDR3 sequences, 55% to 70% seen once. Germline trimming cut 5 bases from V and 2 bases from J; bases unmatched to any gene: 10. Germline CDR1 SGHVS, CDR2 FQNEAQ. The CDR3 consists of 16 residues. The chain carries TRBV7-8 and TRBJ2-5; 8 positions match TRBD2. This clonotype was sampled from a human donor in good health. Sequenced material: sorted CD4+, CD8+, or CD8+CD57+ T cells (not recorded which) from PBMCs. The CDR3 sequence is CASSPFVAGSQETQYF. The CDR3, as DNA: TGTGCCAGCAGCCCCTTTGTAGCGGGGTCACAAGAGACCCAGTACTTC.